The rows below give T cell receptor beta chains drawn from one sample of a study of T cell responses to AZD1222 COVID-19 vaccine. Sequenced by immunoSEQ multiplex PCR; TCRdb stores in-frame clones only, minus some. The sample shows more than 100,000 clones, 88% of them seen only once. Sequenced material: peripheral blood, taken on day 0 of AZD1222 vaccination. All receptors come from an adult in good health. Each CDR3 is given with its conserved first and last residue. The order of the fields is CDR3 DNA, CDR3 protein, clone size, V gene, J gene, D gene. The D gene is left open where the match is weak. The size entry is marked missing in some rows and otherwise reads once, few, many or a size class.

TGTGCCAGCAGTTACGAGCAGGGGGTCTATTCACCCCTCCACTTT	CASSYEQGVYSPLHF	.	TRBV6-2/TRBV6-3	TRBJ1-6	TRBD1
TGTGCCAGCAGTGACAGGGACACAGATACGCAGTATTTT	CASSDRDTDTQYF	.	TRBV2	TRBJ2-3	.
TGTGCCAGCAGTTTCTCTCACGAGAGATCCTACGAGCAGTACTTC	CASSFSHERSYEQYF	.	TRBV6-2/TRBV6-3	TRBJ2-7	.
TGTGCCAGCAGTGAACCATCGAGGGGGGAAAAACTGTTTTTT	CASSEPSRGEKLFF	.	TRBV2	TRBJ1-4	.
TGTGCCAGCAGCTTATCCTCGTTGAACACTGAAGCTTTCTTT	CASSLSSLNTEAFF	once	TRBV27	TRBJ1-1	.
TGTGCCAGCAGTTTAGACAGGAGCTATGGCTACACCTTC	CASSLDRSYGYTF	.	TRBV28	TRBJ1-2	.
TGTGCCAGCAGCTTAGTCACGACTTGGATTGAGCAGTTCTTC	CASSLVTTWIEQFF	.	TRBV7-8	TRBJ2-1	.
TGTGCCAGCACTTCACAGGGCCGGGGCTACACCTTC	CASTSQGRGYTF	.	TRBV6-5	TRBJ1-2	.
TGTGCCAGCAGCCGGGGCGCGGGCACCGGGGAGCTGTTTTTT	CASSRGAGTGELFF	.	TRBV3-1/TRBV3-2	TRBJ2-2	.
TGTGCCAGTAGAGACGGACTCAAAAACGCGGAGACCCAGTACTTC	CASRDGLKNAETQYF	.	TRBV19	TRBJ2-5	.
TGCGCCAGCAGCCCTGGTACAGGGGTTGCCACCGGGGAGCTGTTTTTT	CASSPGTGVATGELFF	.	TRBV4-1	TRBJ2-2	TRBD1
TGCGCCAGCAGCTCGAACACCGGGGAGCTGTTTTTT	CASSSNTGELFF	.	TRBV5-1	TRBJ2-2	.
TGTGCCAGCAGCTTGGGTATCATGAACACTGAAGCTTTCTTT	CASSLGIMNTEAFF	.	TRBV7-9	TRBJ1-1	.
TGTGCCACCAGCAGAGATCCCCAGGGTGAAGCTTTCTTT	CATSRDPQGEAFF	.	TRBV15	TRBJ1-1	.
TGTGCCAGCAGCCAACCGACTAGCGGGGTAGAGACCCAGTACTTC	CASSQPTSGVETQYF	.	TRBV5-6	TRBJ2-5	TRBD2
TGTGCCAGCCGACTAGGGCGCTACAATGAGCAGTTCTTC	CASRLGRYNEQFF	.	TRBV12-3/TRBV12-4	TRBJ2-1	.
TGTGCCAGCAGCTTGGGACAGCCTAACTCCTACGAGCAGTACTTC	CASSLGQPNSYEQYF	.	TRBV5-6	TRBJ2-7	.
TGTGCCAGCTCCAGGGTAGATGGCTACACCTTC	CASSRVDGYTF	.	TRBV21-1	TRBJ1-2	.
TGCGCCAGCAGCCAAGGAGATCTCAATGAGCAGTTCTTC	CASSQGDLNEQFF	.	TRBV4-1	TRBJ2-1	.
TGTGCCAGCAGCATGACAGGGGGCCGGGAAAAACTGTTTTTT	CASSMTGGREKLFF	.	TRBV7-9	TRBJ1-4	TRBD1
TGTGCCAGCGAGATGCGGGGGGCTGGTGGCTACACCTTC	CASEMRGAGGYTF	once	TRBV19	TRBJ1-2	.
TGTGCCAGCAGCCGGGCAGGGGGCTTCGGAAACACCATATATTTT	CASSRAGGFGNTIYF	.	TRBV7-2	TRBJ1-3	TRBD1
TGTGCCAGCAGTTCTACAGGGTATGGCGGGGAGCTGTTTTTT	CASSSTGYGGELFF	.	TRBV27	TRBJ2-2	.
TGTGCCAGCAGCTTAGACAGGATAGGGAACACTGAAGCTTTCTTT	CASSLDRIGNTEAFF	.	TRBV7-8	TRBJ1-1	.
TGCAGCGTAGTTCAGGGGGCGGCTGGAAACACCATATATTTT	CSVVQGAAGNTIYF	once	TRBV29-1	TRBJ1-3	TRBD1
TGTGCCAGCAGCTTTGCACAGGGGCCTTATGAAAAACTGTTTTTT	CASSFAQGPYEKLFF	.	TRBV11-2	TRBJ1-4	TRBD1
TGTGCCAGCAGTGTCCAGGGGAACACTGAAGCTTTCTTT	CASSVQGNTEAFF	.	TRBV2	TRBJ1-1	.
TGTGCCAGCAGCTTATGGCCGGGACAGGTCAGCACAGATACGCAGTATTTT	CASSLWPGQVSTDTQYF	.	TRBV11-2	TRBJ2-3	TRBD1
TGCGCCAGCAGCTTGAGTAGCGGGGGATTTTACGAGCAGTACTTC	CASSLSSGGFYEQYF	.	TRBV5-1	TRBJ2-7	TRBD2
TGTGCCAGCTCACCAAGGGAGGGGGCGCACGAAAAACTGTTTTTT	CASSPREGAHEKLFF	.	TRBV18	TRBJ1-4	TRBD1
TGTGCCAGTAGTACACCGTCAAAAGAGACCCAGTACTTC	CASSTPSKETQYF	.	TRBV19	TRBJ2-5	.
TGTGCCAGCAGACGCGACAGGGATTCGGGGACACCCCTCCACTTT	CASRRDRDSGTPLHF	.	TRBV4-2	TRBJ1-6	TRBD1
TGTGCCAGCAGTTACGTGCGGGGGGGGGCCGAGAACACTGAAGCTTTCTTT	CASSYVRGGAENTEAFF	.	TRBV6-2/TRBV6-3	TRBJ1-1	.
TGTGCCAGTTCCTCGGGGACAGTTAGCAATCAGCCCCAGCATTTT	CASSSGTVSNQPQHF	.	TRBV19	TRBJ1-5	TRBD1
TGTGCCAGCAGTGAAGACAGCTTTAACACCGGGGAGCTGTTTTTT	CASSEDSFNTGELFF	.	TRBV2	TRBJ2-2	.
TGTGCCAGCAGCACTAGCAGGGGATTGGGTGCTTTCTTT	CASSTSRGLGAFF	.	TRBV12-3/TRBV12-4	TRBJ1-1	.
TGTGCCAGCAGCCCATCCCGGGCCCTAAGGTACTATGGCTACACCTTC	CASSPSRALRYYGYTF	.	TRBV7-2	TRBJ1-2	.